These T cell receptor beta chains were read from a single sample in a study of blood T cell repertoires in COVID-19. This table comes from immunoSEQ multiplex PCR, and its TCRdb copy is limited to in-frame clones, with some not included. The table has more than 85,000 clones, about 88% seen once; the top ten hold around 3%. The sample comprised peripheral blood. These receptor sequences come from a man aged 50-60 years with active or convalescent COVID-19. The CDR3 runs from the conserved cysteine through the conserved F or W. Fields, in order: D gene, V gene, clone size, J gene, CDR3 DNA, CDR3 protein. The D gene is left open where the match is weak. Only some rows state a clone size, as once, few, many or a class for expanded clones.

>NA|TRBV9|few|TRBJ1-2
TGTGCCAGCAGCTTGAGAGAGAGGGGGAATGGCTACACCTTC
CASSLRERGNGYTF
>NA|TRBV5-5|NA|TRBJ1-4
TGTGCCAGCAGCTTGGCGGCGGCAACTAATGAAAAACTGTTTTTT
CASSLAAATNEKLFF
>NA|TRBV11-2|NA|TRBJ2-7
TGTGCCAGCAGCGGCGCTCAGGTAACCCTATACGAGCAGTACTTC
CASSGAQVTLYEQYF
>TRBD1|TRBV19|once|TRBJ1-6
TGTGCCAGTAGACAGGGGTATAATTCACCCCTCCACTTT
CASRQGYNSPLHF
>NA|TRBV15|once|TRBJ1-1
TGTGCCACCAGCAGCCGTGAGGGTCGAGCTTTCTTT
CATSSREGRAFF
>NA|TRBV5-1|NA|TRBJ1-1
TGCGCCAGCACCTACGACAGTCGCTCTTCGAACACTGAAGCTTTCTTT
CASTYDSRSSNTEAFF
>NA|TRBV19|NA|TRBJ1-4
TGTGCCAGTAGTGTTGCCGGGAAACTGTTTTTT
CASSVAGKLFF
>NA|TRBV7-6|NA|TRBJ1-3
TGTGCCAGCAGCCCCACCAGGGCTGGAAACACCATATATTTT
CASSPTRAGNTIYF
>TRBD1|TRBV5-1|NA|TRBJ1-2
TGCGCCAGCAGCTTGGGACAGGGCAGGTTAAACTATGGCTACACCTTC
CASSLGQGRLNYGYTF
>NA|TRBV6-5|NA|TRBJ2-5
TGTGCCAGCAGCCGAATGGGGGCGACTGGAGAGACCCAGTACTTC
CASSRMGATGETQYF
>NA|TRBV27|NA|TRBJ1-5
TGTGCCAGCAGTTTAACGGGGTCCATTGGGAATCAGCCCCAGCATTTT
CASSLTGSIGNQPQHF
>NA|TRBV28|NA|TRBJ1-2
TGTGCCAGCAAGTCAGGGGCCCAATCTAACTATGGCTACACCTTC
CASKSGAQSNYGYTF
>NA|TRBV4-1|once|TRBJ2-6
TGCGCCAGCAGCCAAGCTGAACTGCCCTCTGGGGCCAACGTCCTGACTTTC
CASSQAELPSGANVLTF
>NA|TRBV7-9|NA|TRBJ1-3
TGTGCCAGCAGCACGAGTGAAGGAAACACCATATATTTT
CASSTSEGNTIYF
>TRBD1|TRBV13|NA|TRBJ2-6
TGTGCCAGCAGCTTCGTCCCGGGACAGGGGTCTGGGGCCAACGTCCTGACTTTC
CASSFVPGQGSGANVLTF
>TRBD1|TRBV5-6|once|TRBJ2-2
TGTGCCAGCAGCGCCAAGGGACAGGGCACCGGGGAGCTGTTTTTT
CASSAKGQGTGELFF
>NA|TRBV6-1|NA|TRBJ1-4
TGTGCCAGCAGTGATGGTACAGGGTCCGAAAAACTGTTTTTT
CASSDGTGSEKLFF
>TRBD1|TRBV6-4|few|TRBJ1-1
TGTGCCAGCCAAGACAGGGGTGGCACTGAAGCTTTCTTT
CASQDRGGTEAFF
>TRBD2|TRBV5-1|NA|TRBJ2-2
TGCGCCAGCAGCTTGAAAACTAGCGAATTCACCGGGGAGCTGTTTTTT
CASSLKTSEFTGELFF
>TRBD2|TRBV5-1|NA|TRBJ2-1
TGCGCCAGCAGCGGGAAGGGACTAGCATTCTCCTACAATGAGCAGTTCTTC
CASSGKGLAFSYNEQFF
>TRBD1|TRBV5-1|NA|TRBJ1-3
TGCGCCAGCAGCTCCAAGACTTTAACAGGGGTTAGTGGAAACACCATATATTTT
CASSSKTLTGVSGNTIYF
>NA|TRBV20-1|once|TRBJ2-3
TGCAGTGCTAGTGCGCCGGGACTCGGCACAGATACGCAGTATTTT
CSASAPGLGTDTQYF
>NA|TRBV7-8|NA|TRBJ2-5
TGTGCCAGCAGCTTAGCGGCAGACATGATCCAAGAGACCCAGTACTTC
CASSLAADMIQETQYF
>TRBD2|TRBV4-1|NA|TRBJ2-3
TGCGCCAGCAGCCAAGATGTCCTCAGCGGGGGGACCTTTTTT
CASSQDVLSGGTFF
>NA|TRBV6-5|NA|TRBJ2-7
TGTGCCAGCAGTAAGGGGTTGAAGTACGAGCAGTACTTC
CASSKGLKYEQYF
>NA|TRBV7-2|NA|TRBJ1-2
TGTGCCAGCAGCTTAGCGGAGGGGAAATCCTATGGCTACACCTTC
CASSLAEGKSYGYTF
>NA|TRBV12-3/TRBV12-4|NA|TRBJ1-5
TGTGCCAGCCGACAGGCTGGCAATCAGCCCCAGCATTTT
CASRQAGNQPQHF
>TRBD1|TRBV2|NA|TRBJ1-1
TGTGCCAGCAGTGTGACAGGGGCCAACACTGAAGCTTTCTTT
CASSVTGANTEAFF
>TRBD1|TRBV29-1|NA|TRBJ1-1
TGCAGCGTTGTGGACAGGGTTGAAGCTTTCTTT
CSVVDRVEAFF
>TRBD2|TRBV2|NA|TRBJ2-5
TGTGCCAGCAGTGTAGCGGGGGGGCCTAAGACCCAGTACTTC
CASSVAGGPKTQYF
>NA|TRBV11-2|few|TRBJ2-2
TGTGCCAGCAGCCTTCACAGGGACGGGGAGCTGTTTTTT
CASSLHRDGELFF
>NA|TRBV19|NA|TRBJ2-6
TGTGCCAGTCTTAAAGGGGGTACTGGGGCCAACGTCCTGACTTTC
CASLKGGTGANVLTF
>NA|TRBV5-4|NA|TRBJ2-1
TGTGCCAGCACTATCAGGGGCTCCTACAATGAGCAGTTCTTC
CASTIRGSYNEQFF
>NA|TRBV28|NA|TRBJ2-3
TGTGCCAGCAGTCTCGGCGACGGGACACCACACACAGATACGCAGTATTTT
CASSLGDGTPHTDTQYF
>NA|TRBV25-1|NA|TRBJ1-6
TGTGCCAGCAGTGAGGACGGGGAATTCCACTTT
CASSEDGEFHF
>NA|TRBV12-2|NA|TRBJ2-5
TGTGCAAGTCGCTCAGCCTTCCGGGGGACTAGCGAAGAGACCCAGTACTTC
CASRSAFRGTSEETQYF
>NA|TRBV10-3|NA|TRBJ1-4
TGTGCCATCCGTGGGGGGGGAGGAACTAATGAAAAACTGTTTTTT
CAIRGGGGTNEKLFF
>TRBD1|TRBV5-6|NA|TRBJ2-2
TGTGCCAGCAGTATGGGACAGAAGAACACCGGGGAGCTGTTTTTT
CASSMGQKNTGELFF
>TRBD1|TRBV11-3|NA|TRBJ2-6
TGTGCCAGCAGCTCTCTCCTGACAGGGAACACTGGGGCCAACGTCCTGACTTTC
CASSSLLTGNTGANVLTF
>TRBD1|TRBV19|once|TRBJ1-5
TGTGCCACTACGACAGGGGTTGACAATCAGCCCCAGCATTTT
CATTTGVDNQPQHF
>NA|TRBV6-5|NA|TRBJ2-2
TGTGCCAGCAGGGCAGGGGACACCGGGGAGCTGTTTTTT
CASRAGDTGELFF
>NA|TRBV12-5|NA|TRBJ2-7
TGTGCTAGTGGGAAACCGGGACTTGGGCCCTACGAGCAGTACTTC
CASGKPGLGPYEQYF
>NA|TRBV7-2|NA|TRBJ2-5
TGTGCCAGCACCTCCCGGAGGGCGGAGACCCAGTACTTC
CASTSRRAETQYF
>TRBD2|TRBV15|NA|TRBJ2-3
TGTGCCACCAGAAGAAGCGGGGGACACACAGATACGCAGTATTTT
CATRRSGGHTDTQYF
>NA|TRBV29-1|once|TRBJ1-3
TGCAGCGTTGAAACGGGCTCTGGAAACACCATATATTTT
CSVETGSGNTIYF
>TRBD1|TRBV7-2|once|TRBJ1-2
TGTGCCAGCAGCACCCGACAGGGGGCTGTCGGCTACACCTTC
CASSTRQGAVGYTF
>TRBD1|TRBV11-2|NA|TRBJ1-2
TGTGCCAGCAGCCTGGGACAGGGGGGTCTCTATGGCTACACCTTC
CASSLGQGGLYGYTF